This TCR beta chain originates from a study of blood T cell repertoires in COVID-19. Generated by immunoSEQ multiplex PCR, the TCRdb table keeps only in-frame clones and is missing some. The sample has about 270,000 clones, approximately 81% seen once; the top ten hold less than 3%. This CDR3 is built from 15 residues. V dropped 2 bases and J dropped 5; count of bases not matched to a gene: 3. The germline gives CDR1 LGHNA, CDR2 YNFKEQ. The chain employs TRBV4-2 and TRBJ1-4; 9 positions match TRBD1. What was sequenced was peripheral blood. The sequence was obtained from a woman aged 60-75 years with active or convalescent COVID-19. The CDR3 is CASSQLGQGNEKLFF. The CDR3 nucleotides read TGTGCCAGCAGCCAACTAGGACAGGGGAATGAAAAACTGTTTTTT.